There are a few counts of the clone carrying this T cell receptor (beta chain). What it recognizes is unknown. The cohort excluded patients with autoimmune disease history or systemic immunosuppression. CDR1 and CDR2 from the germline V gene are LNHDA and SQIVND (reference sequence). With 3 bases removed from V and 3 bases from J, the gap between germline ends came to 8 bases. The CDR3 contains 13 residues. This specimen belongs to a study of OX40 agonist ivuxolimab in advanced cancers. Study context: Subjects had a mean age of roughly 57 years, with a range of roughly 20 to 79; around 84% were male. Study results and caveats: It was also the case that some nonresponders had low normalized T-cell clonal expansion. Dose levels from 0.1 to 3.0 mg/kg saw CD4+ and CD8+ blood T cells expand clonally by week 6.

Generated by immunoSEQ multiplex PCR, the TCRdb table keeps only in-frame clones and is missing some. The table includes roughly 74,000 clones, approximately 84% detected once. This receptor was identified in an adult with an advanced solid tumor such as melanoma, head and neck, liver or kidney cancer. V and J are TRBV19 and TRBJ1-2, with unresolved D. This specimen was CD4+ or CD8+ T cells sorted from blood, taken in a trial of the OX40 agonist ivuxolimab. CDR3 sequence reads: CASSMDPHYGYTF. The CDR3, as DNA: TGTGCCAGTAGTATGGACCCCCACTATGGCTACACCTTC.